This T cell receptor beta chain was recovered during a study of T cell responses to AZD1222 COVID-19 vaccine. Data came from immunoSEQ multiplex PCR; TCRdb stores just in-frame clones and leaves some out. The table includes 90,000 or so clones, around 90% detected once. CDR3 length: 15 residues. Germline CDR1 SSHAT, CDR2 FNYEAQ (reference sequence). Of note for this clone: At one of its ends the junction is not consistent with the germline gene, which may arise from a read error.

The chain is built from TRBV7-7 and TRBJ2-7; D is uncertain. The source of this sequence is an adult in good health. The sample in question was peripheral blood, obtained on day 0 of AZD1222 vaccination. CDR3 sequence: CASSLCPVFSYEQYF. The CDR3 DNA is TGTGCTAGCAGCTTATGTCCGGTTTTCTCCTACGAGCAGTACTTC. Full variable domain (remainder filled in from reference TRBV7-7 and TRBJ2-7): GAGVSQSPRYKVTKRGQDVTLRCDPISSHATLYWYQQALGQGPEFLTYFNYEAQPDKSGLPSDRFSAERPEGSISTLTIQRTEQRDSAMYRCASSLCPVFSYEQYFGPGTRLTVT.